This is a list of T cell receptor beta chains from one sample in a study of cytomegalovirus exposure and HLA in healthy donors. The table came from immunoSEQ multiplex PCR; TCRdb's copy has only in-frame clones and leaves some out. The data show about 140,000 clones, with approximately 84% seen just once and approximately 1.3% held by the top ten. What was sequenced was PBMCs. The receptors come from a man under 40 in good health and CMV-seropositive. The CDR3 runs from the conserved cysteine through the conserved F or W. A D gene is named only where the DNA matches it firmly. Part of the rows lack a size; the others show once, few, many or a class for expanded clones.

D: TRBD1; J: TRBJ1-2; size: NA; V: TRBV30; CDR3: CAWSVTGAAGYTF; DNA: TGTGCCTGGAGTGTAACAGGGGCGGCTGGCTACACCTTC
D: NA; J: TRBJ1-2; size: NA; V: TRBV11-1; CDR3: CASSRTGSYGYTF; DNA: TGTGCCAGCAGCCGTACAGGTTCCTATGGCTACACCTTC
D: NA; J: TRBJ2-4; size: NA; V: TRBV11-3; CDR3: CASSTRADLAKNIQYF; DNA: TGTGCCAGCAGCACGCGGGCCGATCTAGCCAAAAACATTCAGTACTTC
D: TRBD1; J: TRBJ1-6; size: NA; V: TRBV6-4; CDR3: CASSAFRGLSYNSPLHF; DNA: TGTGCCAGCAGTGCCTTCAGGGGGCTCTCCTATAATTCACCCCTCCACTTT
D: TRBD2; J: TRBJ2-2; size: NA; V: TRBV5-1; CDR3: CASMTIAGGTGELFF; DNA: TGCGCCAGCATGACAATTGCGGGAGGGACCGGGGAGCTGTTTTTT
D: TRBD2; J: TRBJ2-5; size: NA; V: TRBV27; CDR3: CASSLSRPSGRKEETQYF; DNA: TGTGCCAGCAGTTTATCGAGGCCTAGCGGGAGAAAAGAGGAGACCCAGTACTTC
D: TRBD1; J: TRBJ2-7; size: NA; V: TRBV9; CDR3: CASSEGQGGYEQYF; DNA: TGTGCCAGCAGCGAGGGACAGGGTGGGTACGAGCAGTACTTC
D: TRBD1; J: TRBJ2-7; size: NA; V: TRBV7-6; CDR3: CASSSGQGYTYEQYF; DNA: TGTGCCAGCAGCTCCGGACAGGGTTATACCTACGAGCAGTACTTC
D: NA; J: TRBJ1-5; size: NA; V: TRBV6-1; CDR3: CASSRDQGINQPQHF; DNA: TGTGCCAGCAGTCGGGATCAGGGGATCAATCAGCCCCAGCATTTT
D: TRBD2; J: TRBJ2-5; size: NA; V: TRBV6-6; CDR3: CASSATSAPYEQYF; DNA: TGTGCCAGCAGCGCTACTAGCGCGCCATATGAGCAGTACTTC
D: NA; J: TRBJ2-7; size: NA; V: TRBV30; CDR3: CAWSGQFYEQYF; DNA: TGTGCCTGGAGTGGACAATTCTACGAGCAGTACTTC
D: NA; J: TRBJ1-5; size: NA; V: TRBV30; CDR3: CAWSANNQPQHF; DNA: TGTGCCTGGAGTGCCAATAATCAGCCCCAGCATTTT
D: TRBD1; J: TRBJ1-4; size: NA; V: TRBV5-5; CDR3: CASSLGTGATNEKLFF; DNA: TGTGCCAGCAGCTTAGGGACAGGTGCAACTAATGAAAAACTGTTTTTT
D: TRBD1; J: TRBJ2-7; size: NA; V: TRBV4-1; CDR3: CASSQGWDRSYEQYF; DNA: TGCGCCAGCAGCCAAGGGTGGGACAGATCCTACGAGCAGTACTTC
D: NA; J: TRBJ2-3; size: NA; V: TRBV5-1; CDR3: CASSSGWNRGDTQYF; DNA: TGCGCCAGCAGCTCGGGGTGGAACCGGGGGGATACGCAGTATTTT
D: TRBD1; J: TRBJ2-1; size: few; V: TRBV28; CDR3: CASSFGGQVDNEQFF; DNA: TGTGCCAGCAGTTTTGGGGGACAGGTTGACAATGAGCAGTTCTTC
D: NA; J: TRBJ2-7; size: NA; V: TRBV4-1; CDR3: CASSQVGDHEQYF; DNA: TGCGCCAGCAGCCAAGTTGGAGACCACGAGCAGTACTTC
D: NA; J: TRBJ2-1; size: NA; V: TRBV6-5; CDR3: CASSYGRTVIYNEQFF; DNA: TGTGCCAGCAGTTACGGTAGGACAGTTATTTACAATGAGCAGTTCTTC
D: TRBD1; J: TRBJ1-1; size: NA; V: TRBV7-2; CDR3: CASSLVTGLNTEAFF; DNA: TGTGCCAGCAGCTTAGTGACAGGGCTGAACACTGAAGCTTTCTTT
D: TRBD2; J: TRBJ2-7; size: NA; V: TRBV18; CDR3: CASSPISGRPRDF; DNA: TGTGCCAGCTCACCAATTAGCGGGAGGCCTCGGGACTTC
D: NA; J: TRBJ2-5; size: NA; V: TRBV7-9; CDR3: CASSTIPSVQETQYF; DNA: TGTGCCAGCAGCACTATTCCTAGCGTTCAAGAGACCCAGTACTTC
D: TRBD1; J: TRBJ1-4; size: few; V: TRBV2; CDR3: CASSEAQGIEKLFF; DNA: TGTGCCAGCAGTGAAGCACAGGGGATTGAAAAACTGTTTTTT
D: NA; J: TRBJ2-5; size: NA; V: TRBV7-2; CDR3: CASSRGGEETQYF; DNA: TGTGCCAGCAGCCGAGGGGGAGAAGAGACCCAGTACTTC
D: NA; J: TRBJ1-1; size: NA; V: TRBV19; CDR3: CASTPTGEGMNTEAFF; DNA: TGTGCCAGTACCCCGACAGGCGAGGGCATGAACACTGAAGCTTTCTTT